Ten or more counts support the clone carrying this T cell receptor (beta chain). Its antigen is not identified. This CDR3 is built from 16 residues. V gave up 0 bases and J gave up 5 bases; unmatched junction bases: 5. The data are from a study of CD8 T cells in ankylosing spondylitis. Study-level points and caveats: The disease-linked clones had a CD8+ phenotype and low blood frequencies.

The TCR beta libraries were generated through quantitative 5'-RACE incorporating molecular barcodes. TCRdb reprocessed the 5' RACE reads via MiXCR and lists one record per CDR3 protein. The data contain some 240,000 distinct CDR3 sequences, around 9.2% of them seen just once; the ten biggest clones take up over 6.5%. The sequence was obtained from a male donor with ankylosing spondylitis or in good health (not recorded which). The V gene is TRBV12-3 or TRBV12-4, the J gene TRBJ2-2; 8 bases are a match to TRBD2. Sequenced sample: blood, either unsorted or a sorted T cell fraction (not recorded which). CDR3 bases: TGTGCCAGCAGTTTAGCCGGGAGGGGGAGAACCGGGGAGCTGTTTTTT. It yields the protein CASSLAGRGRTGELFF.